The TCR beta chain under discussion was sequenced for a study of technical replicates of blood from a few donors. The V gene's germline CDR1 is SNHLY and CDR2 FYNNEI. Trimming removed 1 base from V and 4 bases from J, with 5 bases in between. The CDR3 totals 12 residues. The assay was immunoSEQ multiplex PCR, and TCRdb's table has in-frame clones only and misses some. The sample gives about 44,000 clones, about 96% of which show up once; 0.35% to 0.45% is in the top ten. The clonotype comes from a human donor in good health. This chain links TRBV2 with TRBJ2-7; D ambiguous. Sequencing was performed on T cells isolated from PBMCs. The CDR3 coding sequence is TGTGCCAGCAGTGAAGACTTGTACGAGCAGTACTTC. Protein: CASSEDLYEQYF.